This passage covers 20 T cell receptor beta chains from one sample sequenced in a study of cytomegalovirus exposure and HLA in healthy donors. A multiplex PCR was run with 60 Vbeta primers and 13 Jbeta primers. Method: immunoSEQ multiplex PCR; TCRdb's copy keeps in-frame clones and lacks some. Among roughly 60,000 clones listed, around 77% were seen once. Source material: PBMCs. These receptor sequences come from a woman in her 40s in good health and CMV-seropositive.

The V call is TRBV5-1, the J call TRBJ2-5; no clear D gene. This CDR3 is 12 amino acids long. CDR1 is SGHRS, CDR2 YFSETQ, per germline. Trimming took off 0 bases at V and 7 bases at J, with 7 bases between the two ends. CDR3 loop: CASSLASGTQYF. The DNA of the CDR3 is TGCGCCAGCAGCTTGGCGTCGGGGACCCAGTACTTC.

The genes are TRBV28 and TRBJ1-2; 7 nucleotides line up with TRBD1. The CDR3 runs to 18 residues. CDR1 MDHEN and CDR2 SYDVKM come from the germline V gene. The trim removed 4 bases at V and 4 bases at J, leaving 18 bases unmatched. As DNA, the CDR3 is TGTGCCAGCAGTTCCCCGGGATCCAGAGGGGGCCTCACCTATGGCTACACCTTC. Translating gives CASSSPGSRGGLTYGYTF.

The chain links TRBV6-5 to TRBJ2-1, with D perhaps TRBD1 (6 bases). This CDR3 spans 16 amino acids. Germline CDR1 reads MNHEY; CDR2 reads SVGAGI. V gave up 0 bases and J gave up 7 bases, with 16 bases separating them. This CDR3 is CASSYSRTGMGNEQFF. CDR3 nucleotide sequence: TGTGCCAGCAGTTACTCGAGAACAGGGATGGGGAATGAGCAGTTCTTC.

The rearrangement joins TRBV7-2 to TRBJ1-2; TRBD1 matches 7 bases. CDR1 SGHTA and CDR2 FQGNSA come from the germline V gene. The CDR3 is 14 residues long. V gave up 5 bases and J gave up 2 bases; unmatched junction bases: 5. CDR3 loop: CASSTGTENYGYTF. CDR3 DNA: TGTGCCAGCAGCACCGGGACAGAGAACTATGGCTACACCTTC.

The chain carries TRBV18 and TRBJ2-3; D is unclear. This CDR3 contains 14 residues. Trimming pared 5 bases from V and 3 bases from J, leaving 12 bases between. Germline lookup yields CDR1 KGHSH and CDR2 LQKENI. DNA of the CDR3: TGTGCCAGCTCAACGACCCTCGGGACAGATACGCAGTATTTT. Protein sequence: CASSTTLGTDTQYF.

The genes are TRBV6-5 and TRBJ2-2; D ambiguous. V lost 6 bases and J lost 0, with 8 bases in between. The CDR3 has 14 amino acids. Germline-derived CDR1 and CDR2 are MNHEY and SVGAGI. The chain's CDR3 is CASSDWSNTGELFF. The CDR3 coding sequence is TGTGCCAGCAGCGACTGGTCGAACACCGGGGAGCTGTTTTTT.

The V call is TRBV21-1, the J call TRBJ1-5; TRBD1 is the table's D call and was not checked against the DNA. TRBV21-1 is marked as a pseudogene. This CDR3 has 15 amino acids. CDR3 region: CASSKQWGPNQPQHF. For the CDR3, the DNA is TGTGCCAGCAGCAAACAGTGGGGCCCCAATCAGCCCCAGCATTTT.

The gene calls are TRBV25-1 and TRBJ2-3; D gene uncertain. The CDR3 covers 13 residues. Trimming removed 1 base at V and 7 bases at J, with 9 bases between. Germline V gives CDR1 MGHDK, CDR2 SYGVNS. The CDR3 sequence: CASSESYLYTQYF. CDR3 nucleotide sequence: TGTGCCAGCAGTGAATCCTACTTATATACGCAGTATTTT.

V gene TRBV29-1 combines with J gene TRBJ2-1, with 11 bases that match TRBD2. CDR3 length: 15 amino acids. CDR1 and CDR2 (germline): SQVTM, ANQGSEA. The J segment lost 3 bases and the V segment lost 3 bases, leaving 4 bases of the junction unmatched. The CDR3 here is CSVDITSGSYNEQFF. For the CDR3, the DNA is TGCAGCGTTGACATAACTAGCGGGAGCTACAATGAGCAGTTCTTC.

This chain links TRBV6-5 with TRBJ1-2, with TRBD1 matching 7 bases. Germline CDR1 MNHEY, CDR2 SVGAGI. J was trimmed by 5 bases and V by 9 bases; bases with no gene match: 6. There are 12 residues in the CDR3. This CDR3 is CARPGQEYGYTF. CDR3 bases: TGTGCCAGGCCCGGACAGGAGTATGGCTACACCTTC.

The CDR3 DNA reads TGTGCCAGCAGGAGACAGGGGGCAGCAGATACGCAGTATTTT. The encoded protein is CASRRQGAADTQYF. The gene calls are TRBV5-5 and TRBJ2-3; 10 nucleotides line up with TRBD1. The junction had 4 bases not matched to a gene; V was cut back by 5 bases and J by 4 bases. Germline-derived CDR1 and CDR2 are SGHKS and YYEKEE (reference sequence). The CDR3 length is 14 residues.

V and J are TRBV29-1 and TRBJ2-1, with D possibly TRBD2 on 6 matching bases. V shed 3 bases and J shed 5 bases, with 14 bases lying between them. The germline V gene has CDR1 SQVTM and CDR2 ANQGSEA. The CDR3 totals 14 residues. This chain's CDR3 is CSVDRRGIHNEQFF. DNA for the CDR3: TGCAGCGTTGACCGACGGGGGATACACAATGAGCAGTTCTTC.

The CDR3 sequence: CASSSPLRGFNEQYF. The CDR3 DNA follows: TGTGCCAGCAGTTCCCCCCTTAGGGGGTTCAACGAGCAGTACTTC. The chain uses TRBV27 and TRBJ2-7; perhaps TRBD1 as D (6 bases). Germline-derived CDR1 and CDR2 are MNHEY and SMNVEV (reference sequence). The V and J ends lost 4 bases and 5 bases respectively, with 18 bases between them. There are 15 residues in the CDR3.

The chain carries TRBV18 and TRBJ1-5; 7 nucleotides match TRBD1. From germline, CDR1 is KGHSH and CDR2 LQKENI. The V segment lost 8 bases and the J segment 5 bases; nucleotides outside the gene matches: 6. This CDR3 contains 13 residues. CDR3: CASTEDRDQPQHF. CDR3 coding DNA: TGTGCCAGCACCGAAGACAGGGATCAGCCCCAGCATTTT.

This sequence joins TRBV5-1 and TRBJ1-2; no reliable D call. V was shortened by 1 base and J by 6 bases, with 13 bases between the two germline ends. The CDR3 runs 14 residues. The germline V gene has CDR1 SGHRS and CDR2 YFSETQ. This CDR3 is CASSLSPGSHGYTF. Written as DNA, the CDR3 is TGCGCCAGCAGCTTGAGTCCGGGGAGCCATGGCTACACCTTC. The full variable domain, its missing parts supplied by reference TRBV5-1 and TRBJ1-2, is KAGVTQTPRYLIKTRGQQVTLSCSPISGHRSVSWYQQTPGQGLQFLFEYFSETQRNKGNFPGRFSGRQFSNSRSEMNVSTLELGDSALYLCASSLSPGSHGYTFGSGTRLTVV.

The J gene is TRBJ1-1, the V gene TRBV27; unclear D gene. This CDR3 contains 13 residues. CDR1 is MNHEY, CDR2 SMNVEV, per germline (reference sequence). Trimming left V 1 base short and J 1 base short, with 4 bases between. CDR3 in amino acids: CASSLYSNTEAFF. The CDR3 bases are TGTGCCAGCAGTTTATACTCGAACACTGAAGCTTTCTTT.

This clone has only a few counts. The V and J genes are TRBV10-3 and TRBJ1-1; D perhaps matches TRBD1 (5 bases). Per germline, CDR1 ENHRY and CDR2 SYGVKD. The CDR3 runs 14 residues. Trimming removed 4 bases from V and 4 bases from J, with 13 bases in between. The CDR3, as DNA: TGTGCCATCAGTGTGGGGGGGTTCGGCACTGAAGCTTTCTTT. This translates into CAISVGGFGTEAFF.

The chain combines TRBV6-6 with TRBJ2-6; perhaps TRBD1 as D (6 bases). The germline V gene encodes CDR1 MNHNY and CDR2 SVGAGI (reference sequence). V was pared by 6 bases and J by 0 bases, with 9 bases between. This CDR3 region has 15 residues. Here the CDR3 reads CASSRGSSGANVLTF. In nucleotides, the CDR3 is TGTGCCAGCAGCAGGGGAAGCTCTGGGGCCAACGTCCTGACTTTC.

The V and J genes are TRBV5-6 and TRBJ1-2; D gene ambiguous. The germline V gene encodes CDR1 SGHDT and CDR2 YYEEEE. V dropped 4 bases and J dropped 8 bases, with 18 bases sitting between them. The CDR3 covers 14 residues. This CDR3 is CASSPEGGFWGYTF. CDR3 DNA sequence: TGTGCCAGCAGCCCTGAGGGAGGGTTCTGGGGCTACACCTTC.

The genes are TRBV6-1 and TRBJ2-1; D may be TRBD2 (6 bases). V was cut by 6 bases and J by 3 bases, with 12 bases left in between. This CDR3 comprises 14 residues. Germline-derived CDR1 and CDR2 are MNHNS and SASEGT. DNA for the CDR3: TGTGCCAGCAGAAGGCGGGGAATCTACAATGAGCAGTTCTTC. It encodes CASRRRGIYNEQFF.